These T cell receptor beta chains were read from a single sample in a study of radiotherapy plus CTLA-4 blockade in lung cancer. Method: immunoSEQ multiplex PCR; TCRdb's copy keeps in-frame clones and lacks some. The sample has tens of thousands of clones, around 86% seen once. Sequencing used peripheral blood, obtained from a patient treated with radiotherapy plus ipilimumab. These receptors were collected from a human donor with non-small cell lung cancer that progressed on radiotherapy plus ipilimumab. The CDR3 runs from the conserved cysteine through the conserved F or W. The D gene is left open where the match is weak. The listing skips clone size in some rows; elsewhere it reads once, few, many or a size class.

V gene	D gene	clone size	J gene	CDR3 protein	CDR3 DNA
TRBV7-9	.	.	TRBJ1-5	CASSLEGGPNQPQHF	TGTGCCAGCAGCTTAGAGGGGGGGCCTAATCAGCCCCAGCATTTT
TRBV25-1	.	.	TRBJ1-3	CASLGSAGNTIYF	TGTGCCAGCCTGGGATCTGCGGGAAACACCATATATTTT
TRBV30	TRBD1	.	TRBJ2-3	CAWDRGADTQYF	TGTGCCTGGGACAGGGGCGCAGATACGCAGTATTTT
TRBV19	.	.	TRBJ2-5	CASSITRGRAQETQYF	TGTGCCAGTAGTATAACCCGGGGCAGGGCCCAAGAGACCCAGTACTTC
TRBV4-1	.	.	TRBJ2-1	CASSQEVHEQFF	TGCGCCAGCAGCCAAGAAGTCCATGAGCAGTTCTTC
TRBV18	TRBD2	.	TRBJ2-4	CASSPSGLAGAKNIQYF	TGTGCCAGCTCACCATCGGGACTAGCGGGGGCCAAAAACATTCAGTACTTC
TRBV7-6	.	.	TRBJ1-1	CASSRSVGNTEAFF	TGTGCCAGCAGCCGGTCAGTTGGGAACACTGAAGCTTTCTTT
TRBV29-1	TRBD2	few	TRBJ2-7	CSVEWGGAYEQYF	TGCAGCGTTGAATGGGGGGGGGCCTACGAGCAGTACTTC
TRBV10-3	TRBD2	.	TRBJ2-2	CAISNSGLAGGELFF	TGTGCCATCAGCAACTCCGGGCTAGCGGGCGGGGAGCTGTTTTTT
TRBV6-1	TRBD2	once	TRBJ2-7	CASSEVGGYEQYF	TGTGCCAGCAGTGAAGTGGGGGGGTACGAGCAGTACTTC
TRBV14	.	.	TRBJ1-1	CASSSFGGQEAFF	TGTGCCAGCAGCTCATTCGGGGGTCAAGAAGCTTTCTTT
TRBV27	.	.	TRBJ1-2	CASRQNRDGYGYTF	TGTGCCAGCAGGCAAAACAGGGATGGCTATGGCTACACCTTC
TRBV7-9	.	once	TRBJ1-2	CASSSGTNGYTF	TGTGCCAGCAGCTCGGGGACCAATGGCTACACCTTC
TRBV5-1	TRBD1	.	TRBJ1-4	CASSLGQPNEKLFF	TGCGCCAGCAGCCTGGGACAGCCGAATGAAAAACTGTTTTTT
TRBV5-1	TRBD1	.	TRBJ2-5	CASSLRPGTGDQETQYF	TGCGCCAGCAGCTTGAGACCCGGGACAGGGGATCAAGAGACCCAGTACTTC
TRBV25-1	.	.	TRBJ2-7	CASSEFWEPYEQYF	TGTGCCAGCAGTGAATTCTGGGAACCCTACGAGCAGTACTTC
TRBV27	TRBD1	.	TRBJ1-2	CASSHAGGLIYGYTF	TGTGCCAGCAGCCATGCAGGGGGGCTCATCTATGGCTACACCTTC
TRBV20-1	.	.	TRBJ2-3	CSARTADTQYF	TGCAGTGCGAGGACAGCAGATACGCAGTATTTT
TRBV5-1	.	.	TRBJ1-1	CASSFTGGNTEAFF	TGCGCCAGCAGCTTTACGGGCGGGAACACTGAAGCTTTCTTT
TRBV19	TRBD1	.	TRBJ2-7	CASSGQGPKYEQYF	TGTGCCAGTAGCGGACAGGGGCCGAAATACGAGCAGTACTTC
TRBV7-2	TRBD2	.	TRBJ2-3	CASSQSGGAPSTDTQYF	TGTGCCAGCAGCCAAAGCGGGGGGGCCCCCAGCACAGATACGCAGTATTTT
TRBV7-6	.	.	TRBJ2-7	CASSSLAGSSYEQYF	TGTGCCAGCAGCTCGCTAGCTGGAAGCTCCTACGAGCAGTACTTC
TRBV11-3	TRBD2	.	TRBJ2-1	CASSPGLVNGNEQFF	TGTGCCAGCAGCCCAGGACTAGTAAACGGCAATGAGCAGTTCTTC
TRBV5-1	TRBD1	once	TRBJ1-2	CASSLGTGHGYTF	TGCGCCAGCAGCTTGGGGACAGGCCATGGCTACACCTTC
TRBV10-3	TRBD1	once	TRBJ1-1	CAISGDRENTEAFF	TGTGCCATCAGCGGGGACAGGGAGAACACTGAGGCTTTCTTT
TRBV28	TRBD1	.	TRBJ1-2	CASSFGTGHYGYTF	TGTGCCAGCAGCTTTGGGACAGGGCACTATGGCTACACCTTC
TRBV19	.	few	TRBJ1-2	CASGNGWQGNGYTF	TGTGCCAGTGGAAATGGGTGGCAGGGGAATGGCTACACCTTC